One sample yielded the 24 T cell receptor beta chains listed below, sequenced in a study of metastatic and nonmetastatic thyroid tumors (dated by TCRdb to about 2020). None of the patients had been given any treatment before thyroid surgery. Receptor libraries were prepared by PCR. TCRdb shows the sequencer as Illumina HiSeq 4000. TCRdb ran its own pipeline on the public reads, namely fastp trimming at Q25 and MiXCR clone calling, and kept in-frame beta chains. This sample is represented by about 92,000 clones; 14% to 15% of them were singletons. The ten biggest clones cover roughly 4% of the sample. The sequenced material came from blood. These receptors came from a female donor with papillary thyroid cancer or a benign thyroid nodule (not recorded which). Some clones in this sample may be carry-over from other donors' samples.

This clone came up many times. CDR3 in amino acids: CASSGQGDTGELFF. In DNA form, the CDR3 reads TGTGCCAGCAGTGGACAGGGGGACACCGGGGAGCTGTTTTTT. The chain has TRBV6-4 and TRBJ2-2; 9 bases are shared with TRBD1. The CDR3 spans 14 residues. Trimming at V came to 4 bases and at J to 3 bases, leaving 0 bases not matched to a gene. Germline V gene lookup returns CDR1 MRHNA and CDR2 SNTAGT.

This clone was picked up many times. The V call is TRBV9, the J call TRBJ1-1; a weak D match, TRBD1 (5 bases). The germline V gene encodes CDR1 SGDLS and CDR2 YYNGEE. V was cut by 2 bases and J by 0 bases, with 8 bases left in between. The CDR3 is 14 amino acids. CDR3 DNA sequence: TGTGCCAGCAGCGTGACAGATATGAACACTGAAGCTTTCTTT. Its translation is CASSVTDMNTEAFF. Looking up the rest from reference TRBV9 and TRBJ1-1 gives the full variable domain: DSGVTQTPKHLITATGQRVTLRCSPRSGDLSVYWYQQSLDQGLQFLIQYYNGEERAKGNILERFSAQQFPDLHSELNLSSLELGDSALYFCASSVTDMNTEAFFGQGTRLTVV.

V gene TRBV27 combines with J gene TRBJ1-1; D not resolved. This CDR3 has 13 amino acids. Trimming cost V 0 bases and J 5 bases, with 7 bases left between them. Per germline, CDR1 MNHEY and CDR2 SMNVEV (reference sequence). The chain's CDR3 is CASSLSIGTEAFF. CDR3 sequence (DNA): TGTGCCAGCAGTTTATCTATAGGTACTGAAGCTTTCTTT.

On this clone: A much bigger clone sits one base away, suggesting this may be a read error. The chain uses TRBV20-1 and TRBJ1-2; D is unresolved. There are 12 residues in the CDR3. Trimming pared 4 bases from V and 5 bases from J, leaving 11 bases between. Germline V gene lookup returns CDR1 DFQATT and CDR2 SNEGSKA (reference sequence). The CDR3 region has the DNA TGCAGTGCTATTGCCCTGGGTTATGGCTACACCTTC. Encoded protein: CSAIALGYGYTF.

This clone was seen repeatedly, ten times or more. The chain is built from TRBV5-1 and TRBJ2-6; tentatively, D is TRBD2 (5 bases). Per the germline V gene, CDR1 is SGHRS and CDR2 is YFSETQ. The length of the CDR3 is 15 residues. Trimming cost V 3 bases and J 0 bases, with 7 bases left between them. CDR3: CASSWRFSGANVLTF. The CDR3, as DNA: TGCGCCAGCAGCTGGAGGTTCTCTGGGGCCAACGTCCTGACTTTC. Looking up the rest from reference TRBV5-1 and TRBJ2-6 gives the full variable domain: KAGVTQTPRYLIKTRGQQVTLSCSPISGHRSVSWYQQTPGQGLQFLFEYFSETQRNKGNFPGRFSGRQFSNSRSEMNVSTLELGDSALYLCASSWRFSGANVLTFGAGSRLTVL.

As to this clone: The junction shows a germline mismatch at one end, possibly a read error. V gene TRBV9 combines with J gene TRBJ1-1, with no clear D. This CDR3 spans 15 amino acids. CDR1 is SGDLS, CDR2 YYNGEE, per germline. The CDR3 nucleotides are TGTGCCAGCAGCGTAGGTAGGGAAGTGAACACTAAAGCTTTCTTT. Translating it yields CASSVGREVNTKAFF.

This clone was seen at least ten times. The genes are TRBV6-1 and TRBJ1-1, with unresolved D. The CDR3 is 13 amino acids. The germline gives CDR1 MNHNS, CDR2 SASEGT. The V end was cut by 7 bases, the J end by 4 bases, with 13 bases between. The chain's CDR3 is CASITISPTEAFF. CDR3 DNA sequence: TGTGCCAGCATCACAATCAGCCCCACTGAAGCTTTCTTT.

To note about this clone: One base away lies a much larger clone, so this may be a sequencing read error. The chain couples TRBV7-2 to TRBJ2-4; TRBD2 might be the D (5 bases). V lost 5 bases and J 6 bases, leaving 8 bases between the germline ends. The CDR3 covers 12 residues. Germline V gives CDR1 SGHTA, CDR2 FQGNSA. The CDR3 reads CTSSAGVNIQYF. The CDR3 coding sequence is TGTACCAGCAGCGCCGGGGTAAACATTCAGTACTTC.

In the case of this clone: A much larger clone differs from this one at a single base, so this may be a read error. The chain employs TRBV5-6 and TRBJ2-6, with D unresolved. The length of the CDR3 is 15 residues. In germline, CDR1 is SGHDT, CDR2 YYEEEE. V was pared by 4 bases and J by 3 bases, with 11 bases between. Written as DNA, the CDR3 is TGTGCCAGCAGCCCCGGGTCATGTGGGGCCAACGTCCTGACTTTC. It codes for CASSPGSCGANVLTF.

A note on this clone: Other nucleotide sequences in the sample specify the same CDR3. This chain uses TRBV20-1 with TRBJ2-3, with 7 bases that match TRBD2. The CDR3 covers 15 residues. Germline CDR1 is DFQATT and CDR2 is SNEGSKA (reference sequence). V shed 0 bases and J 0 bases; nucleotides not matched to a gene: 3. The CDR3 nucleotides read TGCAGTGCTAGAGACGGGGGGACTAGCACAGATACGCAGTATTTT. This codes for CSARDGGTSTDTQYF.

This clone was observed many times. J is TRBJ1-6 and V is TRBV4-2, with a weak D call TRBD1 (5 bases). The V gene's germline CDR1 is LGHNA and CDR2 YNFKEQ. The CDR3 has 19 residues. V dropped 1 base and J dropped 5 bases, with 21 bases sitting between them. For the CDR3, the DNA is TGTGCCAGCAGCCAAGGATATCGGGGGAGGCGAACTAATAATTCACCCCTCCACTTT. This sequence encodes CASSQGYRGRRTNNSPLHF.

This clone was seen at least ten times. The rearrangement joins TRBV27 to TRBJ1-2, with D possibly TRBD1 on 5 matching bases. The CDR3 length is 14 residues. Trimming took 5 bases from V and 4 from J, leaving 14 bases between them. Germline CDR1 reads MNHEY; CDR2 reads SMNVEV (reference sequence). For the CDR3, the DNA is TGTGCCAGCAGTCCCATGGGGGGGGTCTATGGCTACACCTTC. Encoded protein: CASSPMGGVYGYTF.

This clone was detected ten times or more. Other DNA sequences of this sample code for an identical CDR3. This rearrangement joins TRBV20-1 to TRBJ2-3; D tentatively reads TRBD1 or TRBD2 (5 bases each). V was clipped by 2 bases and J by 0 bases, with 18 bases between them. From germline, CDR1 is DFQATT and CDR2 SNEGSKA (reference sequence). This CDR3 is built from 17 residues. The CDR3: CSARRIWGRKSTDTQYF. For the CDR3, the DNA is TGCAGTGCTAGACGAATATGGGGACGGAAGAGCACAGATACGCAGTATTTT.

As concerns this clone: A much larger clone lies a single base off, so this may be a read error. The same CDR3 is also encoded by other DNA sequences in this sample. The CDR3, as DNA: TGTGCCAGCAGCCCACAGGGAAACTATGGCTACACCTTT. Residues: CASSPQGNYGYTF. The rearrangement joins TRBV3-1 to TRBJ1-2; tentatively, D is TRBD1 (6 bases). CDR3 length: 13 residues. Germline loops: CDR1 LGHDT, CDR2 YNNKEL (reference sequence).

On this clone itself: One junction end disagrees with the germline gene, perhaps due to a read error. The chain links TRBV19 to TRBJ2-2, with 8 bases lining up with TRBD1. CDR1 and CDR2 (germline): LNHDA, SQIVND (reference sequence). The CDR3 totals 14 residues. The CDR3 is CASTRQGSTVELSF. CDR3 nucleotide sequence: TGTGCCAGTACTCGACAGGGGTCCACCGTGGAGCTGTCTTTT.

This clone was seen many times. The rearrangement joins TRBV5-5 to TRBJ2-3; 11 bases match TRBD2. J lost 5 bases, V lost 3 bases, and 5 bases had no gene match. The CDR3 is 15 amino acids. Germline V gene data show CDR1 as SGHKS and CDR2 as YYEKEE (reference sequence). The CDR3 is CASSWGGTSGDTQYF. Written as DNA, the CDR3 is TGTGCCAGCAGCTGGGGAGGGACTAGCGGAGATACGCAGTATTTT.

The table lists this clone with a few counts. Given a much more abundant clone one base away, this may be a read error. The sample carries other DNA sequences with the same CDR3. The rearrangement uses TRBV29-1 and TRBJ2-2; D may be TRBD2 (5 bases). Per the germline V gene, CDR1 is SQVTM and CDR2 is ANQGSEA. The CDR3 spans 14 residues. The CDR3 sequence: CSVGGGVDTGELFF. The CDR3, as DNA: TGCAGCGTTGGCGGTGGGGTCGACACCGGGGAGCTTTTTTTT.

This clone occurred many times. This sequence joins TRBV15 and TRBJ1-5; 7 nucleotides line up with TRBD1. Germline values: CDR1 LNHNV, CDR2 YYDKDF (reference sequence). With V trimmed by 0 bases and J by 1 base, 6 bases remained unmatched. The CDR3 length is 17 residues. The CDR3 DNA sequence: TGTGCCACCAGCAGAGAAACAGGGGATGTCAGCAATCAGCCCCAGCATTTT. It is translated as CATSRETGDVSNQPQHF.

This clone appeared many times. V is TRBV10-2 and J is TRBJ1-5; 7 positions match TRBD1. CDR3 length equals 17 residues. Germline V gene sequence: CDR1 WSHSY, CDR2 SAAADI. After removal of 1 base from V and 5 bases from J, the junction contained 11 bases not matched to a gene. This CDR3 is CASSEWSGGGRDQPQHF. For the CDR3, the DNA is TGCGCCAGCAGTGAGTGGTCAGGGGGTGGTAGGGATCAGCCCCAGCATTTT.

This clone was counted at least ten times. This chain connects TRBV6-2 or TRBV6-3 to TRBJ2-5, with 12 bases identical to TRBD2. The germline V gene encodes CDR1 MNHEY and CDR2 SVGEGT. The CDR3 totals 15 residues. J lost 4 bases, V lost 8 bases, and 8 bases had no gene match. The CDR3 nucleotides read TGTGCCAGCCGAGGGCTACTAGCGGGGGGAGAGACCCAGTACTTC. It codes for CASRGLLAGGETQYF.

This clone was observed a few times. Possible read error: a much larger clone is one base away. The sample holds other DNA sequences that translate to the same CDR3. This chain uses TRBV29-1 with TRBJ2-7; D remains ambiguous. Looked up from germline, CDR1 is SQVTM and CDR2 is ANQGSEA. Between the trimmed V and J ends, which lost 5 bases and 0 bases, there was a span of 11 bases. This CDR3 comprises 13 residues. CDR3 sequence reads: CSVLPESSYEQYF. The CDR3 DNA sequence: TGCAGCGTTTTGCCTGAGAGCTCCTACGAGCAGTACTTC.

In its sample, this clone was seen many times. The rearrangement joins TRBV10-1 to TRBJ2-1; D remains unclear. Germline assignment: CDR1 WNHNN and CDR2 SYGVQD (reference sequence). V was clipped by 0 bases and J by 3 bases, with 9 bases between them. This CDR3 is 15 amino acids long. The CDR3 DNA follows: TGCGCCAGCAGTGAGTCGAGGTCGTACTACAATGAGCAGTTCTTC. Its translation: CASSESRSYYNEQFF.

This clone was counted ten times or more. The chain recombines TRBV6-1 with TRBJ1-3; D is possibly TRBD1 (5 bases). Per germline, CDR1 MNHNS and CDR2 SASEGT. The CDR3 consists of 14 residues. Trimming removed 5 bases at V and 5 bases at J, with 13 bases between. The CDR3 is CASSTTGPRNTIYF. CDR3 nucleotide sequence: TGTGCCAGCAGTACCACGGGACCTAGAAACACCATATATTTT.

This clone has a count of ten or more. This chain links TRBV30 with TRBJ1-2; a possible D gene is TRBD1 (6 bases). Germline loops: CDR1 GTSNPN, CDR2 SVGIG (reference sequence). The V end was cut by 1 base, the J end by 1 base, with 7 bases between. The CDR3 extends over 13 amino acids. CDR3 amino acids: CAWSGDNNYGYTF. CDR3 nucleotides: TGTGCCTGGAGTGGGGACAATAACTATGGCTACACCTTC.